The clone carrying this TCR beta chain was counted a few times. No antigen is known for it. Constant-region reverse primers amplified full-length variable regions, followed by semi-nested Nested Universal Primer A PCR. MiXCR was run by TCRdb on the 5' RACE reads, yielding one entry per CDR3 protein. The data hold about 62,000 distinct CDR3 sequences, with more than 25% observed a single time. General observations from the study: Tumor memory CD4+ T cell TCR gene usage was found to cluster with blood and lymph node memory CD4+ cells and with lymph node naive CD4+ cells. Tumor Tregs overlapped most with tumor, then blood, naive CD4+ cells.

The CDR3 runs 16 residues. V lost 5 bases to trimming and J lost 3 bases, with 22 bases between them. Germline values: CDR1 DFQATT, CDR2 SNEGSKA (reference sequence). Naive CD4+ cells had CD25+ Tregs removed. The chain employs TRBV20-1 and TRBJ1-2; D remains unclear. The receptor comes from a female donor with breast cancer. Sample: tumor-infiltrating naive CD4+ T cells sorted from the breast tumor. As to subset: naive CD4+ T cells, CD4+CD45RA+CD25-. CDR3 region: CSAHALLKRMDYGYTF. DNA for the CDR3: TGCAGTGCTCATGCCTTGTTGAAGAGGATGGACTATGGCTACACCTTC.